This entry lists 9 T cell receptor beta chains sequenced from one sample in a study of post-analysis software for immune sequencing data. cDNA libraries of TCR beta carried unique molecular identifiers. MiXCR was run by TCRdb on the PCR reads, yielding one entry per CDR3 protein. This table holds hundreds of thousands of distinct CDR3 sequences, 25% to 30% found once. Notes on the study in general: Comparison of patients with controls showed a handful of TRBV segments more frequent in patients, TRBV5-6, TRBV5-1 and TRBV20-1 among them.

Antigen specificity for these receptors is unknown. The sequenced sample consisted of blood. These receptors came from a girl aged 5 to 17 with multiple sclerosis.

This clonotype has a handful of counts. This chain uses TRBV20-1 with TRBJ2-7; D may correspond to TRBD1 or TRBD2 (5 bases each). The CDR3 totals 16 residues. V shed 3 bases and J shed 1 base, with 19 bases lying between them. The germline gives CDR1 DFQATT, CDR2 SNEGSKA (reference sequence). The CDR3 bases are TGCAGTGCTAGTAACCTAGGGACGGTTGATTCCTACGAGCAGTACTTC. It specifies CSASNLGTVDSYEQYF.

The V call is TRBV12-3 or TRBV12-4, the J call TRBJ1-1; TRBD1 agrees at 7 bases. J was trimmed by 11 bases and V by 4 bases; bases with no gene match: 10. This CDR3 has 13 amino acids. For the CDR3, the DNA is TGTGCCAGCAGTTCCCAGGACAGGTCGAAGGCTTTCTTT. It translates to CASSSQDRSKAFF.

As regards this clonotype: Just one base apart from a much larger clone, this may be a read error. The gene calls are TRBV10-3 and TRBJ2-3; 8 nucleotides agree with TRBD2. CDR3 length equals 19 residues. Germline V gives CDR1 ENHRY, CDR2 SYGVKD. For the CDR3, the DNA is TGTGCCATCAGTGAGCCGAATACCGCAGCGCTAGCGGGCACAGGTACGCAGTATTTT. It translates to CAISEPNTAALAGTGTQYF.

The chain carries TRBV6-5 and TRBJ1-6; 7 positions match TRBD1. V gave up 6 bases and J gave up 4 bases; unmatched junction bases: 6. Germline CDR1 reads MNHEY; CDR2 reads SVGAGI. The CDR3 is 15 amino acids. The CDR3 reads CASSKRDSYNSPLHF. Written as DNA, the CDR3 is TGTGCCAGCAGCAAGAGGGACAGTTATAATTCACCCCTCCACTTT.

The V and J genes are TRBV7-2 and TRBJ2-4; D may be TRBD1 (5 bases). The CDR3 length is 16 residues. V was pared by 1 base and J by 3 bases, with 13 bases between. Looked up from germline, CDR1 is SGHTA and CDR2 is FQGNSA. CDR3 sequence reads: CASSLVGAGNKNIQYF. CDR3 DNA: TGTGCCAGCAGCTTAGTTGGGGCAGGGAACAAAAACATTCAGTACTTC.

This clonotype was seen only a few times. The genes are TRBV4-3 and TRBJ1-2, with D maybe TRBD1 (5 bases). V was trimmed by 2 bases and J by 8 bases, leaving 12 bases between them. Per the germline V gene, CDR1 is LGHNA and CDR2 is YSLEER. The CDR3 covers 13 residues. The CDR3 DNA follows: TGCGCCAGCAGCCAACTCGGCAGGGCGGGCTACACCTTC. Protein: CASSQLGRAGYTF.

The chain carries TRBV4-1 and TRBJ1-4; 8 bases match TRBD1. The CDR3 runs to 14 residues. Losses at the gene ends were 4 bases for V and 8 bases for J; bases not matched to a gene: 6. Germline V CDR1 and CDR2: MGHRA, YSYEKL. In DNA form, the CDR3 reads TGCGCCAGCAGCCCCCTGGGACAGGTCGAAAAACTGTTTTTT. Residues: CASSPLGQVEKLFF.

The genes are TRBV10-3 and TRBJ2-3; tentatively, D is TRBD2 (5 bases). Per the germline V gene, CDR1 is ENHRY and CDR2 is SYGVKD. This CDR3 comprises 14 residues. V was pared by 8 bases and J by 0 bases, with 12 bases between. The CDR3 DNA sequence: TGTGCCATCCGCCCGGGGAGCAGCACAGATACGCAGTATTTT. It yields the protein CAIRPGSSTDTQYF.

This clonotype was counted between two and nine times. The chain joins TRBV27 to TRBJ2-3; no definite D call. Germline V lookup: CDR1 MNHEY, CDR2 SMNVEV (reference sequence). The CDR3 contains 13 residues. Trimming left V 2 bases short and J 3 bases short, with 6 bases between. CDR3 in amino acids: CASSLAKTDTQYF. Here the CDR3 DNA reads TGTGCCAGCAGTTTAGCGAAGACAGATACGCAGTATTTT.